This T cell receptor beta chain was sequenced for a study of CD4+ T cells in melanoma. Points from the study as a whole: Neoantigen-specific CD4+ T cells in melanoma reportedly had diverse differentiation states. A reported correlation linked neoantigen-specific CD4+ T cells to CD8+, macrophage and B cell function.

V was pared by 8 bases and J by 4 bases, with 5 bases of the junction left unmatched. This CDR3 contains 12 residues. Germline CDR1 is MNHNY and CDR2 is SVGAGI (reference sequence). Generated by immunoSEQ multiplex PCR, the TCRdb table keeps only in-frame clones and is missing some. The sample yields 5,300 or so clones, 64% seen once. Worth noting for this clone: Its antigen is still unknown.

The chain uses TRBV6-6 and TRBJ2-7; 7 nucleotides agree with TRBD1. Sequences were obtained from cells from a culture (not recorded whether cultured in vitro). The sequence derives from a human donor with melanoma. The CDR3 DNA reads TGTGCCAGCCAACAGGGGCGGTACGAGCAGTACTTC. This gives the protein CASQQGRYEQYF.